The rows below give T cell receptor beta chains drawn from one sample of a study of shared clonotypes between healthy human individuals. The method was immunoSEQ multiplex PCR; TCRdb's version includes in-frame clones alone and lacks a portion of them. The sample lists around 580,000 clones, roughly 98% occurring once. Specimen: naive CD8+ T cells sorted from blood. Source of these receptors: a man younger than 45 in good health. CDR3s include the opening cysteine and the closing phenylalanine or tryptophan. The order of the fields is V gene, clone size, D gene, CDR3 protein. D genes are given only for firm matches. Expanded clones get a size class; other rows say once, few or many, or leave the size out.

V gene: TRBV11-2
clone size: -
D gene: -
CDR3 protein: CASSSRGSKVSYEQYF

V gene: TRBV28
clone size: -
D gene: -
CDR3 protein: CASSLRGPDEQFF

V gene: TRBV29-1
clone size: -
D gene: -
CDR3 protein: CSVEDQGPEGETQYF

V gene: TRBV5-6
clone size: -
D gene: -
CDR3 protein: CASSPKGGREQYF

V gene: TRBV7-8
clone size: -
D gene: -
CDR3 protein: CASSLGQVTGQYYGYTF

V gene: TRBV27
clone size: -
D gene: TRBD1
CDR3 protein: CASRGQGYYGYTF

V gene: TRBV27
clone size: -
D gene: -
CDR3 protein: CASSLGGLVREQYF

V gene: TRBV7-6
clone size: -
D gene: -
CDR3 protein: CASSKGRREQFF

V gene: TRBV18
clone size: -
D gene: -
CDR3 protein: CASSPDSNEQFF

V gene: TRBV2
clone size: -
D gene: -
CDR3 protein: CASSEWGAYGYTF

V gene: TRBV27
clone size: once
D gene: -
CDR3 protein: CASSPGTDYGYTF

V gene: TRBV5-1
clone size: -
D gene: TRBD1
CDR3 protein: CASSLALTGAHNEQFF

V gene: TRBV29-1
clone size: once
D gene: TRBD2
CDR3 protein: CSVEDERLAGSLYF

V gene: TRBV4-1
clone size: -
D gene: TRBD2
CDR3 protein: CASSQDSPGLAYEQYF

V gene: TRBV2
clone size: -
D gene: TRBD2
CDR3 protein: CASSSSAGVSDTQYF

V gene: TRBV10-3
clone size: -
D gene: TRBD1
CDR3 protein: CAISESRGQGIYEQYF

V gene: TRBV5-1
clone size: -
D gene: TRBD2
CDR3 protein: CASSLISNVAGGSGELFF

V gene: TRBV27
clone size: -
D gene: -
CDR3 protein: CASSPYSNQPQHF

V gene: TRBV7-9
clone size: -
D gene: -
CDR3 protein: CASSSTAGNTDTQYF

V gene: TRBV19
clone size: -
D gene: -
CDR3 protein: CASSIDPGYSLSNQPQHF

V gene: TRBV7-9
clone size: -
D gene: TRBD2
CDR3 protein: CASSPRLAGPYEQYF

V gene: TRBV27
clone size: -
D gene: -
CDR3 protein: CASSDTGELFF

V gene: TRBV7-9
clone size: -
D gene: TRBD1
CDR3 protein: CASSTRQGTSYEQYF

V gene: TRBV27
clone size: -
D gene: -
CDR3 protein: CASRILAGMDTQYF

V gene: TRBV9
clone size: -
D gene: -
CDR3 protein: CASSVGGEQYF

V gene: TRBV7-8
clone size: -
D gene: TRBD1
CDR3 protein: CASSLRTGAKANYGYTF

V gene: TRBV10-1
clone size: -
D gene: TRBD1
CDR3 protein: CASSELPSRDRVQVNEQFF

V gene: TRBV25-1
clone size: -
D gene: TRBD1
CDR3 protein: CASSRTGLSYEQYF

V gene: TRBV27
clone size: -
D gene: -
CDR3 protein: CASSYQGSWEQFF